The clone carrying this TCR beta chain was detected many times. The target antigen is unknown. The data derive from a study of T-cell reconstitution after alpha-beta-depleted transplantation in children. The CDR3 covers 16 residues. V was cut by 2 bases and J by 8 bases, with 18 bases left in between. Germline V gene lookup returns CDR1 MNHEY and CDR2 SVGAGI. For TCRbeta, the library was prepared with unique molecular identifiers. One entry per CDR3 protein results from TCRdb running MiXCR on the PCR reads. This sample carries about 300,000 distinct CDR3 sequences, about 9.5% of them seen once, and the ten largest clones take over 6%. Regarding the study as a whole: Some patients' high day-60 TCRbeta diversity was attributed to recipient cells surviving conditioning. The authors attributed T-cell counts and diversity one year after transplant mostly to newly produced T cells. Reportedly, roughly two months post-transplant, alpha-beta T cells arose from several hundred expanded graft clones.

The chain carries TRBV6-5 and TRBJ1-4; D perhaps matches TRBD1 (6 bases). The TCR sequence derives from a boy younger than two with acute myeloid leukemia, due to receive a stem cell transplant. This material consisted of PBMCs, taken before TCRalphabeta/CD19-depleted stem cell transplant. The CDR3 DNA reads TGTGCCAGCAGTTACACCGGACAGCGACTAGGGGAAAAACTGTTTTTT. Translation: CASSYTGQRLGEKLFF.